This is a list of T cell receptor beta chains from one sample in a study of Ad26.COV2.S vaccination and SARS-CoV-2 variants. Profiled with immunoSEQ multiplex PCR; TCRdb holds only in-frame clones, not every one. The sample includes roughly 400,000 clones, 80% to 95% seen only once; the top ten take approximately 1.6%. The sample here was peripheral blood, taken in a trial of Ad26.COV2.S vaccine versus placebo. These receptors were obtained from a person aged 18-65 years who received the Ad26.COV2.S COVID-19 vaccine or a placebo. The CDR3 runs from the conserved cysteine through the conserved F or W. The order of the fields is clone size, D gene, V gene, J gene, CDR3 protein, CDR3 DNA. A D gene is named only where the DNA matches it firmly. Clone size, where shown, is once, few, many, or a class for clones that have expanded.

>.|.|TRBV9|TRBJ2-5
CASSPTSGVVETQYF
TGTGCCAGCAGCCCCACATCGGGGGTGGTGGAGACCCAGTACTTC
>.|TRBD1|TRBV19|TRBJ1-1
CASGQAPNTEAFF
TGTGCCAGCGGACAGGCACCGAACACTGAAGCTTTCTTT
>.|.|TRBV9|TRBJ1-2
CASSGVGLGGYTF
TGTGCCAGCAGCGGAGTGGGATTAGGGGGCTACACCTTC
>.|TRBD2|TRBV30|TRBJ2-7
CAWSVGLAYEQYF
TGTGCCTGGAGTGTGGGACTAGCTTACGAGCAGTACTTC
>.|.|TRBV18|TRBJ1-5
CASSEQGMRNQPQHF
TGTGCCAGCTCGGAGCAGGGTATGCGCAATCAGCCCCAGCATTTT
>.|.|TRBV12-3/TRBV12-4|TRBJ2-3
CASSFSSDTQYF
TGTGCCAGCAGTTTTTCATCAGATACGCAGTATTTT
>.|TRBD1|TRBV30|TRBJ1-2
CAWSGPRTGDYGYTF
TGTGCCTGGAGCGGGCCCCGGACAGGGGACTATGGCTACACCTTC
>once|.|TRBV18|TRBJ1-2
CASSPLLSYGYTF
TGTGCCAGCTCACCCCTCCTTTCCTATGGCTACACCTTC
>.|.|TRBV6-5|TRBJ2-5
CASSPPGTETQYF
TGTGCCAGCAGTCCCCCGGGGACGGAGACCCAGTACTTC
>once|TRBD2|TRBV9|TRBJ2-3
CASSRTPGDIGGGTDTQYF
TGTGCCAGCAGCCGAACCCCCGGGGACATCGGGGGGGGCACAGATACGCAGTATTTT
>.|.|TRBV4-3|TRBJ2-2
CASSHLRVFRTGELFF
TGCGCCAGCAGCCACCTAAGGGTTTTCAGGACCGGGGAGCTGTTTTTT
>.|TRBD1|TRBV30|TRBJ1-1
CAWSGGQGQGTEAFF
TGTGCCTGGAGTGGGGGACAGGGTCAGGGCACTGAAGCTTTCTTT
>.|.|TRBV27|TRBJ1-4
CASSSRPRGRNEKLFF
TGTGCCAGCAGTTCCCGTCCCAGGGGCCGTAATGAAAAACTGTTTTTT
>few|.|TRBV5-3|TRBJ2-5
CARSLPGVEETQYF
TGTGCCAGAAGCTTGCCAGGGGTTGAGGAGACCCAGTACTTC
>.|TRBD1|TRBV28|TRBJ2-7
CASSRRTGSYEQYF
TGTGCCAGCAGTCGTCGGACAGGGTCCTACGAGCAGTACTTC
>.|.|TRBV20-1|TRBJ2-7
CSARDNIRQYF
TGCAGTGCTAGAGATAACATCCGGCAGTACTTC
>.|.|TRBV28|TRBJ2-5
CASRPYHPAVFTETQYF
TGTGCCAGCAGACCTTACCACCCAGCCGTATTTACGGAGACCCAGTACTTC
>.|TRBD1|TRBV11-2|TRBJ1-5
CASSYGQGNQPQHF
TGTGCCAGCAGCTACGGACAGGGCAATCAGCCCCAGCATTTT
>.|TRBD1|TRBV5-6|TRBJ2-2
CASSLVVDRGTGELFF
TGTGCCAGCAGCTTGGTAGTGGACAGGGGGACCGGGGAGCTGTTTTTT
>.|TRBD1|TRBV6-5|TRBJ1-2
CASSLNAQGSYGYTF
TGTGCCAGCAGCCTCAATGCACAGGGGTCCTATGGCTACACCTTC
>.|TRBD2|TRBV5-4|TRBJ2-5
CASSLLWLAGAAGTQYF
TGTGCCAGCAGCTTGTTATGGCTAGCGGGTGCTGCAGGGACCCAGTACTTC
>once|.|TRBV28|TRBJ1-2
CASSPGTSDTNYGYTF
TGTGCCAGCAGCCCCGGGACATCTGATACTAACTATGGCTACACCTTC
>.|.|TRBV12-3/TRBV12-4|TRBJ1-2
CASSFGGPYGYTF
TGTGCCAGCAGTTTTGGGGGCCCCTATGGCTACACCTTC
>.|.|TRBV10-2|TRBJ2-7
CASSGSGVTTYEQYF
TGCGCCAGCAGTGGGTCCGGAGTCACCACCTACGAGCAGTACTTC
>.|TRBD2|TRBV27|TRBJ2-3
CASSSGLGTDTQYF
TGTGCCAGCAGTTCGGGACTAGGCACAGATACGCAGTATTTT
>.|TRBD2|TRBV7-2|TRBJ2-7
CASGPGTSGARRHF
TGTGCCAGCGGCCCCGGGACTAGCGGGGCACGGCGGCACTTC
>.|.|TRBV9|TRBJ1-1
CASSVEKNTEAFF
TGTGCCAGCAGCGTAGAGAAAAACACTGAAGCTTTCTTT
>.|.|TRBV3-1/TRBV3-2|TRBJ2-5
CASSRGGPQETQYF
TGTGCCAGCAGCCGGGGGGGCCCCCAAGAGACCCAGTACTTC
>once|.|TRBV11-2|TRBJ2-5
CASSLRGLAIGETQYF
TGTGCCAGCAGCTTAAGGGGGCTAGCGATAGGAGAGACCCAGTACTTC
>.|.|TRBV6-4|TRBJ2-1
CASSEQDYNEQFF
TGTGCCAGCAGTGAACAGGACTACAATGAGCAGTTCTTC
>.|TRBD1|TRBV27|TRBJ1-4
CASSSRTGRLEKLFF
TGTGCCAGCAGTTCCCGGACAGGGCGGTTGGAAAAACTGTTTTTT
>few|.|TRBV28|TRBJ1-2
CASTYRVRLGFDYGYTF
TGTGCCAGCACCTACAGGGTCCGTCTAGGGTTTGACTATGGCTACACCTTC
>.|.|TRBV27|TRBJ2-2
CASSYGGPTGELFF
TGTGCCAGCAGTTATGGCGGCCCCACCGGGGAGCTGTTTTTT